A selection of T cell receptor beta chains follows, all from one sample in a study of technical replicates of blood from several donors. TCRdb keeps only in-frame clones here, not all; method: immunoSEQ multiplex PCR. The sample lists fewer than 100,000 clones; 95% were seen once. Sequenced input: T cells isolated from PBMCs. The receptors were gathered from a human donor in good health. Both conserved end residues are part of each CDR3. Part of the rows lack a size; the others show once, few, many or a class for expanded clones.

V	J	size	CDR3
TRBV28	TRBJ2-7	once	CASSLRTSGSYEQYF
TRBV18	TRBJ2-7	once	CASSPSLQGYEQYF
TRBV4-1	TRBJ2-7	once	CASSQSRQGQYF
TRBV14	TRBJ2-3	once	CASSKLGTGTDTQYF
TRBV9	TRBJ2-3	once	CASSGQVVTDTQYF
TRBV13	TRBJ1-6	NA	CASSLGLGTGSSPLHF
TRBV5-1	TRBJ2-5	NA	CASSPGGLQETQYF
TRBV29-1	TRBJ2-3	NA	CSVVGAGAGDTDTQYF
TRBV11-2	TRBJ1-2	NA	CASSSRTVRSYTF
TRBV5-1	TRBJ2-1	NA	CASSPNTGTSVYNEQFF
TRBV5-5	TRBJ2-2	once	CASSSGSGYTGELFF
TRBV28	TRBJ1-2	NA	CASRTGAGYGYTF
TRBV28	TRBJ1-2	NA	CASSDRGYGYTF
TRBV6-5	TRBJ2-5	NA	CASSYLPGQETQYF
TRBV7-7	TRBJ2-3	NA	CASSLSGGATDTQYF
TRBV5-1	TRBJ2-1	NA	CASSLDTLAGGYNEQFF
TRBV4-1	TRBJ2-2	NA	CASSQDPQTGELFF
TRBV28	TRBJ2-1	once	CASKTGNYNEQFF
TRBV5-1	TRBJ2-1	NA	CASSLLDQSYNEQFF
TRBV2	TRBJ1-2	NA	CASNEEGAKGYTF
TRBV7-9	TRBJ1-5	NA	CASSLGTGTGGHQPQHF
TRBV7-8	TRBJ2-3	once	CASTDFPGQAGTDTQYF
TRBV7-2	TRBJ2-7	NA	CASSHPRQGPVDYEQYF
TRBV30	TRBJ1-2	once	CAHGARTDYTF
TRBV4-1	TRBJ1-1	NA	CASSQEVRSLQNTEAFF
TRBV21-1	TRBJ1-5	NA	CASSKGLGVVQEARNQPQHF
TRBV5-4	TRBJ2-1	NA	CASSFGVPTYNEQFF
TRBV28	TRBJ2-4	NA	CASSPTSAGNKNIQYF
TRBV9	TRBJ2-2	NA	CASGQGPPTGELFF
TRBV7-8	TRBJ2-1	NA	CASSQVAGGVDEQFF
TRBV30	TRBJ1-2	NA	CAWSVLGGGGSDYGYTF
TRBV7-9	TRBJ2-2	NA	CASSLKRTGAFTGELFF
TRBV5-1	TRBJ1-1	few	CASSLAGTSGEAFF
TRBV11-3	TRBJ1-1	NA	CASTLVAGNTEAFF
TRBV2	TRBJ1-6	NA	CASSDKTYNSPLHF
TRBV19	TRBJ2-1	once	CASTPGGHEQFF
TRBV5-4	TRBJ1-1	once	CASSTKTRGSTEAFF
TRBV25-1	TRBJ2-2	NA	CASSARFNTGELFF
TRBV6-1	TRBJ2-2	NA	CASSVSGRSGELFF
TRBV11-2	TRBJ2-7	NA	CASRPTPDRDYEQYF
TRBV9	TRBJ2-5	NA	CATGAGGYQETQYF
TRBV4-1	TRBJ2-7	NA	CASSQRGGSLAQQYF